One sample yielded the 28 T cell receptor beta chains listed below, sequenced in a study of T cells in Graves' hyperthyroidism and ophthalmopathy. The investigators amplified TCR beta CDR3 regions from RNA transcripts. Initially, a first-round RT-PCR of the TCR CDR3 employed the HTBI primer set. One entry per CDR3 protein results from TCRdb running MiXCR on the multiplex PCR reads. Among about 640,000 distinct CDR3 sequences listed, more than 20% were seen once. The source material was blood. Source of these receptors: a young man with Graves' ophthalmopathy.

This clonotype was recorded once. The J gene is TRBJ2-1, the V gene TRBV5-6; 11 bases are shared with TRBD2. Unmatched junction bases numbered 8, after V lost 6 bases and J lost 9 bases. CDR1 and CDR2 from the germline V gene are SGHDT and YYEEEE. The CDR3 has 14 residues. This CDR3 is CASTIAGGPIEQFF. In DNA form, the CDR3 reads TGTGCCAGCACCATAGCGGGAGGGCCGATTGAGCAGTTCTTC.

The sample holds many counts of this clonotype. The genes are TRBV28 and TRBJ1-1; D remains unclear. Trimming shortened V by 2 bases and J by 6 bases, and 25 bases separated the two germline ends. This CDR3 region has 18 residues. Germline lookup yields CDR1 MDHEN and CDR2 SYDVKM. The CDR3 spells CASSLNLEWPNGSPEAFF. The CDR3 DNA follows: TGTGCCAGCAGTTTAAATTTGGAGTGGCCCAATGGGAGTCCTGAAGCTTTCTTT.

This clonotype turned up a few times. This chain uses TRBV6-6 with TRBJ2-4; D tentatively reads TRBD1 or TRBD2 (6 bases each). Germline CDR1 and CDR2: MNHNY and SVGAGI (reference sequence). V was pared by 0 bases and J by 8 bases, with 20 bases between. The CDR3 is 17 residues long. The CDR3 bases are TGTGCCAGCAGTTACTCGGGGGGCCCAGAGGGCCGGTACATTCAGTACTTC. Encoded protein: CASSYSGGPEGRYIQYF.

Many counts were recorded for this clonotype. J is TRBJ2-7 and V is TRBV15; D is possibly TRBD1 (5 bases). CDR3 length: 14 amino acids. The V gene lost 0 bases and the J gene lost 2 bases, with 8 bases spanning the gap. Germline CDR1 is LNHNV and CDR2 is YYDKDF (reference sequence). CDR3 amino acids: CATSREQVAYEQYF. In nucleotides, the CDR3 is TGTGCCACCAGCAGAGAACAGGTAGCCTACGAGCAGTACTTC.

This clonotype has just a few counts. The chain links TRBV6-1 to TRBJ1-6; D unresolved. Trimming took off 4 bases at V and 7 bases at J, with 14 bases between the two ends. The CDR3 length is 15 residues. Germline V gene sequence: CDR1 MNHNS, CDR2 SASEGT. CDR3 in amino acids: CASSVLALTNSPLHF. DNA of the CDR3: TGTGCCAGCAGTGTACTCGCCTTGACGAATTCACCCCTCCACTTT.

This clonotype was found a few times. The DNA of the CDR3 is TGCAGTGCTTATAGATTTAGCGGGGATTACTACGAGCAGTACTTC. It yields the protein CSAYRFSGDYYEQYF. The chain couples TRBV20-1 to TRBJ2-7; 8 bases are a match to TRBD2. The CDR3 consists of 15 residues. V was clipped by 5 bases and J by 3 bases; unmatched bases: 12. Germline V gene sequence: CDR1 DFQATT, CDR2 SNEGSKA (reference sequence).

This clonotype was counted many times. The chain uses TRBV5-1 and TRBJ2-1; 7 nucleotides line up with TRBD2. The germline V gene encodes CDR1 SGHRS and CDR2 YFSETQ. The CDR3 is made up of 16 amino acids. V shed 0 bases and J 0 bases; nucleotides not matched to a gene: 3. The CDR3 nucleotides are TGCGCCAGCAGCTTGGCCCCTAGCGGCTCCTACAATGAGCAGTTCTTC. Its protein is CASSLAPSGSYNEQFF.

This clonotype has only a few counts. The chain couples TRBV6-1 to TRBJ1-6; D is possibly TRBD1 (5 bases). Germline V gene lookup returns CDR1 MNHNS and CDR2 SASEGT. The CDR3 sequence is 17 residues long. V shed 5 bases and J shed 0 bases, with 14 bases lying between them. The CDR3 region is CASSSEGESSYNSPLHF. CDR3 DNA: TGTGCCAGCAGTTCAGAAGGGGAGAGCTCCTATAATTCACCCCTCCACTTT.

This clonotype showed up just once. The V and J genes are TRBV20-1 and TRBJ1-1; D possibly corresponds to TRBD1 (5 bases). Trimming pared 3 bases from V and 3 bases from J, leaving 11 bases between. Germline V gene sequence: CDR1 DFQATT, CDR2 SNEGSKA (reference sequence). The CDR3 is made up of 13 amino acids. The CDR3 DNA sequence: TGCAGTGCTAGGTGGGGGGGGGACACTGAAGCTTTCTTT. Translated, it gives CSARWGGDTEAFF.

This clonotype was detected many times. This chain joins TRBV28 and TRBJ2-3; D unresolved. The V gene's germline CDR1 is MDHEN and CDR2 SYDVKM. Trimming took 3 bases from V and 7 from J, leaving 11 bases between them. The CDR3 runs 13 residues. CDR3 sequence reads: CASSFNTLYTQYF. The CDR3 DNA sequence: TGTGCCAGCAGTTTTAATACCCTTTATACGCAGTATTTT.

A note on this clonotype: This may be a read error, as it is one base from a much larger clone. The chain joins TRBV30 to TRBJ1-6; D is ambiguous. The V end was cut by 1 base, the J end by 10 bases, with 17 bases between. There are 15 residues in the CDR3. Looked up from germline, CDR1 is GTSNPN and CDR2 is SVGIG (reference sequence). The CDR3 DNA sequence: TGTGCCTGGAGTGAACGCCAGAGCCGGGTGTCACCCCTCCACTTT. Its protein is CAWSERQSRVSPLHF.

This clonotype was found a few times. In DNA, the CDR3 is TGCAGTGCTCGCGCGGCAGGGCTTCGCGAAAAACTGTTTTTT. As protein: CSARAAGLREKLFF. This sequence joins TRBV20-1 and TRBJ1-4; possibly TRBD1 for D (5 bases). Trimming shortened V by 5 bases and J by 8 bases, and 18 bases separated the two germline ends. Germline CDR1 DFQATT, CDR2 SNEGSKA (reference sequence). There are 14 residues in the CDR3.

V usage is TRBV30 and J usage is TRBJ1-6, with no clear D. CDR1 and CDR2 from the germline V gene are GTSNPN and SVGIG (reference sequence). CDR3 length: 17 amino acids. Trimming stripped 1 base from V and 0 bases from J, with 13 bases between. DNA of the CDR3: TGTGCCTGGAGTGAGGGCAGACTAAGCTCCTATAATTCACCCCTCCACTTT. The encoded protein is CAWSEGRLSSYNSPLHF.

This clonotype was detected many times. One end of the junction fails to match germline, which may point to a read error. The chain carries TRBV11-2 and TRBJ1-1; D gene uncertain. The CDR3 extends over 13 amino acids. CDR1 is SGHAT, CDR2 FQNNGV, per germline. In DNA, the CDR3 is TGTGCCAGCAGTTTAGGCGTGAACACTGAAGCTTTCTTT. Translation gives CASSLGVNTEAFF. The full variable domain, in which reference TRBV11-2 and TRBJ1-1 provide the parts outside the CDR3, is EAGVAQSPRYKIIEKRQSVAFWCNPISGHATLYWYQQILGQGPKLLIQFQNNGVVDDSQLPKDRFSAERLKGVDSTLKIQPAKLEDSAVYLCASSLGVNTEAFFGQGTRLTVV.

This clonotype was picked up a small number of times. The CDR3 reads CASSVAHTNYGYTF. CDR3 nucleotide sequence: TGTGCCAGCAGCGTAGCCCACACCAACTATGGCTACACCTTC. This chain connects TRBV9 to TRBJ1-2; D uncertain. Looked up from germline, CDR1 is SGDLS and CDR2 is YYNGEE. V was shortened by 0 bases and J by 2 bases, with 8 bases between the two germline ends. The CDR3 consists of 14 residues.

This clonotype was seen only a few times. V is TRBV28 and J is TRBJ2-7; D gene unclear. V was clipped by 4 bases and J by 1 base, with 11 bases between them. The CDR3 extends over 14 amino acids. Germline CDR1 is MDHEN and CDR2 is SYDVKM. CDR3 in amino acids: CASSSVSESYEQYF. The CDR3, as DNA: TGTGCCAGCAGTTCAGTCTCGGAGTCCTACGAGCAGTACTTC.

Many counts were recorded for this clonotype. The V call is TRBV7-9, the J call TRBJ2-7, with 11 nucleotides matching TRBD1. The V gene's germline CDR1 is SEHNR and CDR2 FQNEAQ (reference sequence). This CDR3 contains 16 residues. V shed 6 bases, J shed 6 bases, and the junction held 13 bases outside the gene matches. DNA for the CDR3: TGTGCCAGCAGACCTAGCTCAGGGACAGGGGGTGCCGAGCAGTACTTC. It is translated as CASRPSSGTGGAEQYF. The variable domain in full, with the rest retrieved from reference TRBV7-9 and TRBJ2-7, is DTGVSQNPRHKITKRGQNVTFRCDPISEHNRLYWYRQTLGQGPEFLTYFQNEAQLEKSRLLSDRFSAERPKGSFSTLEIQRTEQGDSAMYLCASRPSSGTGGAEQYFGPGTRLTVT.

This clonotype was found a few times. The V gene is TRBV5-5, the J gene TRBJ2-7, with TRBD1 matching 12 bases. Germline loops: CDR1 SGHKS, CDR2 YYEKEE (reference sequence). The ends lost 4 bases at V and 6 bases at J; junction bases unmatched: 8. This CDR3 spans 15 amino acids. CDR3 nucleotide sequence: TGTGCCAGCAGCACCCCGGGACAGGGGGCTTCCGAGCAGTACTTC. Translation: CASSTPGQGASEQYF.

The chain links TRBV19 to TRBJ1-2, with D maybe TRBD1 (5 bases). Trimming took 3 bases from V and 4 from J, leaving 15 bases between them. There are 15 residues in the CDR3. CDR1 and CDR2 from the germline V gene are LNHDA and SQIVND (reference sequence). Written as DNA, the CDR3 is TGTGCCAGTAGTATCGGGCAGGGTACCTCCTATGGCTACACCTTC. Translating it yields CASSIGQGTSYGYTF.

This clonotype was detected ten times or more. The chain couples TRBV18 to TRBJ2-7; D might be TRBD2 (5 bases). V lost 3 bases, J lost 1 base, and 10 bases lay in between. The CDR3 sequence is 14 residues long. The germline V gene has CDR1 KGHSH and CDR2 LQKENI. The CDR3 loop reads CASSPLDSSYEQYF. DNA for the CDR3: TGTGCCAGCTCACCTTTGGACTCTTCCTACGAGCAGTACTTC. Full variable domain (remainder filled in from reference TRBV18 and TRBJ2-7): NAGVMQNPRHLVRRRGQEARLRCSPMKGHSHVYWYRQLPEEGLKFMVYLQKENIIDESGMPKERFSAEFPKEGPSILRIQQVVRGDSAAYFCASSPLDSSYEQYFGPGTRLTVT.

This clonotype was detected only a few times. The rearrangement uses TRBV20-1 and TRBJ2-7; 9 bases agree with TRBD1. CDR3 length: 13 residues. Germline V gives CDR1 DFQATT, CDR2 SNEGSKA (reference sequence). V gave up 5 bases and J gave up 3 bases; unmatched junction bases: 5. The CDR3 sequence: CSAVGQGYYEQYF. CDR3 in DNA: TGCAGTGCTGTTGGACAGGGGTACTACGAGCAGTACTTC.

This clonotype was seen a handful of times. This rearrangement joins TRBV6-2 or TRBV6-3 to TRBJ1-2; 7 bases line up with TRBD1. Per the germline V gene, CDR1 is MNHEY and CDR2 is SVGEGT. The J segment lost 2 bases and the V segment lost 0 bases, leaving 9 bases of the junction unmatched. The CDR3 length is 17 residues. The CDR3 coding sequence is TGTGCCAGCAGTTACTCGAGGGTCGGGACAGAAAACTATGGCTACACCTTC. Translated, it gives CASSYSRVGTENYGYTF.

This clonotype occurred a few times. This chain uses TRBV7-8 with TRBJ1-1; D perhaps matches TRBD1 (5 bases). This CDR3 contains 16 residues. In germline, CDR1 is SGHVS, CDR2 FQNEAQ. Trimming removed 5 bases at V and 7 bases at J, with 23 bases between. The chain's CDR3 is CASSTSRGWGGIEAFF. CDR3 coding DNA: TGTGCCAGCAGCACTAGTCGGGGTTGGGGGGGGATTGAAGCTTTCTTT.

This chain joins TRBV6-5 and TRBJ2-1; D gene uncertain. The CDR3 is 11 amino acids. Germline CDR1 reads MNHEY; CDR2 reads SVGAGI. Trimming left V 2 bases short and J 9 bases short, with 5 bases between. For the CDR3, the DNA is TGTGCCAGCAGTTACGGTCGTGAGCAGTTCTTC. It translates to CASSYGREQFF.

CDR3 coding DNA: TGTGCCAGTAGTACTCTAGCGGGAGATGCCGGGGAGCTGTTTTTT. This gives the protein CASSTLAGDAGELFF. The V gene is TRBV19, the J gene TRBJ2-2, with 10 bases lining up with TRBD2. The CDR3 extends over 15 amino acids. Per germline, CDR1 LNHDA and CDR2 SQIVND (reference sequence). V trimming: 4 bases; J trimming: 6 bases; junction bases outside the gene matches: 5.

The sample holds a few counts of this clonotype. This chain joins TRBV18 and TRBJ1-4; TRBD1 might be the D (6 bases). Germline CDR1 is KGHSH and CDR2 is LQKENI. Between the trimmed V and J ends, which lost 4 bases and 5 bases, there was a span of 14 bases. This CDR3 is 15 amino acids long. The CDR3 region is CASSQLSGTNEKLFF. The CDR3 DNA follows: TGTGCCAGCTCACAACTTTCCGGGACAAATGAAAAACTGTTTTTT.

This clonotype showed up just once. The chain employs TRBV20-1 and TRBJ2-1, with 14 bases fitting TRBD2. The CDR3 covers 20 residues. V shed 5 bases, J shed 3 bases, and the junction held 18 bases outside the gene matches. Looked up from germline, CDR1 is DFQATT and CDR2 is SNEGSKA (reference sequence). The CDR3 reads CSAPLPWTGTSGSDYNEQFF. For the CDR3, the DNA is TGCAGTGCTCCCTTACCGTGGACAGGGACTAGCGGGAGCGACTACAATGAGCAGTTCTTC.

This clonotype appeared many times. The chain joins TRBV7-2 to TRBJ2-7; the match to TRBD2 covers 12 bases. V gave up 1 base and J gave up 6 bases; unmatched junction bases: 4. CDR3 length equals 15 residues. Germline CDR1 reads SGHTA; CDR2 reads FQGNSA. The CDR3 sequence: CASSLGLAGVGEQYF. The CDR3 nucleotides read TGTGCCAGCAGCTTAGGACTAGCGGGAGTGGGCGAGCAGTACTTC.